This T cell receptor (beta chain) was obtained from a study of molecular identifiers for immune sequencing clone quantification. Bulk TCR libraries used previously described methods and listed TCR primers. TCRdb independently ran MiXCR on the PCR reads; one entry per CDR3 protein. The sample yields roughly 100,000 distinct CDR3 sequences, about 35% seen once. The CDR3 has 15 amino acids. CDR1 is SGHVS, CDR2 FQNEAQ, per germline. Trimming removed 3 bases from V and 6 bases from J, with 16 bases in between. This clonotype was observed a few times. The sequence came from a human donor in good health. Some libraries in this study had Jurkat cell RNA spiked in. Sample: naive CD8+ T cells from blood, with Jurkat cell RNA spiked in. As to subset: FACS-sorted CD8+CD4-CCR7+CD45RA+ naive T cells. This sequence joins TRBV7-8 and TRBJ2-3, with D perhaps assigned TRBD1 or TRBD2 (6 bases each). CDR3 in DNA: TGTGCCAGCAGCTTTCCTTTGGGGGGCGCGGATACGCAGTATTTT. Residues: CASSFPLGGADTQYF.